Below, 21 T cell receptor beta chains from the same sample are listed, as sequenced in a study of regulatory T cells in long-lasting Graves disease. Through Arm-PCR of CDR3 regions and iRepertoire HTBI primers, TCR beta libraries were built. TCRdb fed the multiplex PCR reads into MiXCR, producing one record per CDR3 protein. This table holds roughly 500,000 distinct CDR3 sequences, more than 10% found once. Time point: newly diagnosed GD, antithyroid drugs for less than 3 months. Researchers made the TCR library from RNA that was extracted from PBMCs. This sample also belongs to another study, concerning T cells in Graves' hyperthyroidism and ophthalmopathy.

The specimen was peripheral blood mononuclear cells (PBMCs), collected at new diagnosis, from a patient treated with antithyroid drugs. The receptors here all came from a woman in her twenties or thirties with Graves disease.

This clonotype appeared many times. This chain links TRBV5-1 with TRBJ1-6; 7 bases are shared with TRBD1. With V trimmed by 2 bases and J by 9 bases, 8 bases remained unmatched. Germline V gene data show CDR1 as SGHRS and CDR2 as YFSETQ. The CDR3 has 15 amino acids. The CDR3: CASSFGQVGSSPLHF. The CDR3 nucleotides read TGCGCCAGCAGCTTCGGACAGGTTGGGTCTTCACCCCTCCACTTT.

A word on this clonotype: The junction and the germline gene differ at one end; a read error may be behind it. The chain's CDR3 is CASSLVSQTYNEQFF. The DNA of the CDR3 is TGCGCCAGCAGCTTGGTAAGCCAGACCTACAATGAGCAGTTCTTC. The chain employs TRBV7-3 and TRBJ2-1; no definite D call. In germline, CDR1 is SGHTA, CDR2 FQGTGA. This CDR3 region has 15 residues. Together with reference TRBV7-3 and TRBJ2-1, the CDR3 gives the full variable domain: GAGVSQTPSNKVTEKGKYVELRCDPISGHTALYWYRQSLGQGPEFLIYFQGTGAADDSGLPNDRFFAVRPEGSVSTLKIQRTERGDSAVYLCASSLVSQTYNEQFFGPGTRLTVL.

The chain has TRBV2 and TRBJ2-5, with D possibly called TRBD1 or TRBD2 (7 bases each). The V end lost 8 bases, the J end lost 3 bases, and 10 bases lay between the germline ends. The CDR3 is 12 residues long. Germline-derived CDR1 and CDR2 are SNHLY and FYNNEI. CDR3 in DNA: TGTGCCAGCCAGGGGGGGAAAGAGACCCAGTACTTC. Residues: CASQGGKETQYF.

This clonotype was seen a few times. The chain has TRBV7-2 and TRBJ1-1, with 8 positions matching TRBD1. J lost 4 bases, V lost 8 bases, and 6 bases had no gene match. CDR1 and CDR2 (germline): SGHTA, FQGNSA. The CDR3 covers 13 residues. The CDR3 loop is CASGQTGGTEAFF. The DNA for the CDR3 is TGTGCCAGCGGGCAAACAGGGGGCACTGAAGCTTTCTTT.

The rearrangement uses TRBV12-3 or TRBV12-4 and TRBJ1-6; TRBD1 agrees at 7 bases. CDR3 length: 14 amino acids. V lost 5 bases to trimming and J lost 8 bases; unmatched junction nucleotides: 6. This CDR3 reads CASSGQVAHSPLHF. In DNA, the CDR3 is TGTGCCAGCAGTGGACAGGTCGCCCATTCACCCCTCCACTTT.

This chain joins TRBV28 and TRBJ2-1; D may be TRBD1 (5 bases). From germline, CDR1 is MDHEN and CDR2 SYDVKM. CDR3 size: 14 residues. V shed 5 bases and J shed 4 bases, with 12 bases lying between them. The CDR3 loop is CASSRVGDYNEQFF. CDR3 coding DNA: TGTGCCAGCAGTCGAGTAGGGGATTACAATGAGCAGTTCTTC.

The chain recombines TRBV7-8 with TRBJ1-2; D unclear. CDR1 is SGHVS, CDR2 FQNEAQ, per germline. The V and J ends lost 5 bases and 3 bases respectively, with 19 bases between them. The CDR3 contains 16 residues. This chain's CDR3 is CASSRDLGPMDYGYTF. In nucleotides, the CDR3 is TGTGCCAGCAGCCGAGACCTCGGTCCTATGGACTATGGCTACACCTTC.

Concerning this clonotype: A much bigger clone sits one base away, suggesting this may be a read error. The chain uses TRBV28 and TRBJ1-1, with D possibly TRBD1 on 6 matching bases. Germline V gene lookup returns CDR1 MDHEN and CDR2 SYDVKM. This CDR3 is 16 amino acids long. CDR3 in amino acids: CASSLGRGGPRAEAYF. In nucleotides, the CDR3 is TGTGCCAGCAGTTTGGGCCGGGGGGGGCCCCGCGCTGAAGCTTACTTT.

The chain carries TRBV7-2 and TRBJ2-7, with no clear D. Germline loops: CDR1 SGHTA, CDR2 FQGNSA. The CDR3 loop spans 12 amino acids. Trimming shortened V by 4 bases and J by 7 bases, and 11 bases separated the two germline ends. CDR3 coding DNA: TGTGCCAGCAGCTCTTACGATCTTGAGCAGTACTTC. This gives the protein CASSSYDLEQYF.

This clonotype was seen many times. This chain joins TRBV19 and TRBJ1-5; no clear D. Germline V CDR1 and CDR2: LNHDA, SQIVND (reference sequence). Trimming removed 2 bases from V and 0 bases from J, with 8 bases in between. The CDR3 extends over 15 amino acids. The CDR3 spells CASSIRGGSNQPQHF. The CDR3 bases are TGTGCCAGTAGTATACGTGGAGGTAGCAATCAGCCCCAGCATTTT. The full variable domain, with the rest looked up from reference TRBV19 and TRBJ1-5, is DGGITQSPKYLFRKEGQNVTLSCEQNLNHDAMYWYRQDPGQGLRLIYYSQIVNDFQKGDIAEGYSVSREKKESFPLTVTSAQKNPTAFYLCASSIRGGSNQPQHFGDGTRLSIL.

The chain uses TRBV6-1 and TRBJ2-2, with 7 bases lining up with TRBD1. CDR1 MNHNS and CDR2 SASEGT come from the germline V gene. This CDR3 has 15 amino acids. Trimming removed 8 bases from V and 5 bases from J; junction bases left unmatched: 11. CDR3 sequence: CASEPRQGVTGELFF. CDR3 in DNA: TGTGCCAGCGAGCCAAGACAGGGCGTTACCGGGGAGCTGTTTTTT.

This clonotype showed up many times. The CDR3 region has the DNA TGTGCCAGCAGTTACCTAGGGACGAGCTATGGCTACACCTTC. It translates to CASSYLGTSYGYTF. This sequence joins TRBV6-2 or TRBV6-3 and TRBJ1-2; D is possibly TRBD1 (5 bases). Trimming took 2 bases from V and 4 from J, leaving 11 bases between them. This CDR3 region has 14 residues. Looked up from germline, CDR1 is MNHEY and CDR2 is SVGEGT.

This clonotype was counted a few times. The rearrangement uses TRBV11-3 and TRBJ1-2, with 8 nucleotides matching TRBD1. V lost 3 bases and J lost 1; bases outside the gene matches: 4. Looked up from germline, CDR1 is SGHNT and CDR2 is YENEEA. This CDR3 has 15 residues. CDR3 nucleotide sequence: TGTGCCAGCAGCTTGGGACAGGCGTTTAACTATGGCTACACCTTC. Protein sequence: CASSLGQAFNYGYTF.

Ten or more counts support this clonotype. This chain connects TRBV4-1 to TRBJ1-2; 7 bases match TRBD1. The CDR3 has 15 amino acids. Germline V gives CDR1 MGHRA, CDR2 YSYEKL. Unmatched junction bases numbered 10, after V lost 2 bases and J lost 7 bases. CDR3 residues: CASSQRDRGDVGYTF. The CDR3 DNA is TGCGCCAGCAGCCAAAGGGACAGAGGCGACGTTGGCTACACCTTC.

This clonotype was counted many times. This chain uses TRBV3-1 with TRBJ1-3; tentative D call: TRBD1 (6 bases). In germline, CDR1 is LGHDT, CDR2 YNNKEL (reference sequence). Trimming removed 5 bases from V and 2 bases from J, with 10 bases in between. This CDR3 comprises 14 residues. CDR3 protein: CASSFRGPGNTIYF. In DNA form, the CDR3 reads TGTGCCAGCAGCTTCCGGGGGCCTGGAAACACCATATATTTT.

At least ten counts were recorded for this clonotype. The V call is TRBV5-1, the J call TRBJ1-4; D might be TRBD1 (5 bases). Per germline, CDR1 SGHRS and CDR2 YFSETQ. The CDR3 has 15 residues. V was clipped by 0 bases and J by 8 bases, with 14 bases between them. The CDR3 here is CASSLEGGAGEKLFF. CDR3 sequence (DNA): TGCGCCAGCAGCTTGGAAGGCGGGGCGGGAGAAAAACTGTTTTTT.

V and J are TRBV7-7 and TRBJ2-5; 9 bases fit TRBD1. V trimming: 3 bases; J trimming: 5 bases; junction bases outside the gene matches: 7. This CDR3 comprises 15 residues. Germline CDR1 is SSHAT and CDR2 is FNYEAQ (reference sequence). The CDR3 loop reads CASSFKQGARETQYF. CDR3 sequence (DNA): TGTGCCAGCAGCTTTAAACAGGGGGCCCGGGAGACCCAGTACTTC.

The chain is built from TRBV3-1 and TRBJ2-7; 13 positions agree with TRBD2. From germline, CDR1 is LGHDT and CDR2 YNNKEL (reference sequence). The length of the CDR3 is 16 residues. Trimming at V came to 6 bases and at J to 0 bases, leaving 5 bases not matched to a gene. CDR3 nucleotides: TGTGCCAGCAGTCGCGGACTAGCGGGGGTCTCCTACGAGCAGTACTTC. Translating gives CASSRGLAGVSYEQYF.

This clonotype was observed at least ten times. The genes are TRBV6-5 and TRBJ1-4; TRBD1 matches at 7 bases. The trim removed 2 bases at V and 7 bases at J, leaving 4 bases unmatched. Germline CDR1 MNHEY, CDR2 SVGAGI. CDR3 size: 14 residues. This CDR3 is CASSYDRVGEKLFF. The CDR3 DNA reads as TGTGCCAGCAGTTACGACAGGGTGGGTGAAAAACTGTTTTTT.

The J gene is TRBJ1-5, the V gene TRBV19, with unresolved D. Germline lookup yields CDR1 LNHDA and CDR2 SQIVND (reference sequence). The V end lost 2 bases, the J end lost 3 bases, and 8 bases lay between the germline ends. The length of the CDR3 is 14 residues. CDR3 protein: CASSISSYNQPQHF. The CDR3 region has the DNA TGTGCCAGTAGTATAAGCAGTTACAATCAGCCCCAGCATTTT.

This clonotype was detected many times. The V and J genes are TRBV12-3 or TRBV12-4 and TRBJ1-1; 7 bases match TRBD1. This CDR3 is 13 amino acids long. V lost 5 bases, J lost 8 bases, and 8 bases stayed unmatched. The CDR3 DNA reads TGTGCCAGCAGTAACCGACAGGGACCCGAAGCTTTCTTT. Translation: CASSNRQGPEAFF.